Shown below are 7 T cell receptor beta chains from a single sample sequenced in a study of blood T cell repertoires in COVID-19 (dated by TCRdb to 2020 to 2021). Library preparation used the immunoSEQ multiplex PCR assay. Drawn from immuneACCESS, this table holds only the in-frame rearrangements with V and J called that TCRdb kept. Clones are partly lost; checked studies trace under half to an unresolved V gene and leave the rest unexplained. In all, the sample holds 120,000 to 150,000 clones, and around 90% of those were seen once. 9.5% to 11% of the sample is taken by the ten largest. Sequenced input: peripheral blood. The source of these receptors is a woman of 80 years or more with acute or convalescent COVID-19.

The chain recombines TRBV7-2 with TRBJ2-3, with TRBD1 matching over 9 bases. The germline gives CDR1 SGHTA, CDR2 FQGNSA. V shed 2 bases and J 4 bases; nucleotides not matched to a gene: 7. The CDR3 covers 16 residues. The CDR3 DNA sequence: TGTGCCAGCAGCTTATTCGTACAGGGGGCCTCAGATACGCAGTATTTT. Translating it yields CASSLFVQGASDTQYF.

V and J are TRBV5-1 and TRBJ2-5; D perhaps matches TRBD2 (7 bases). The CDR3 has 14 amino acids. CDR1 and CDR2 from the germline V gene are SGHRS and YFSETQ. Trimming took 2 bases from V and 1 from J, leaving 9 bases between them. The CDR3 region has the DNA TGCGCCAGCAGCTTCGGGGGGCCCCAAGAGACCCAGTACTTC. Residues: CASSFGGPQETQYF.

The chain recombines TRBV5-1 with TRBJ1-1; no reliable D call. CDR1 and CDR2 from the germline V gene are SGHRS and YFSETQ. This CDR3 is 14 amino acids long. Trimming took off 3 bases at V and 5 bases at J, with 14 bases between the two ends. The CDR3 nucleotides are TGCGCCAGCAGCTCTCTGGAGGGAGGAACTGAAGCTTTCTTT. Translated, it gives CASSSLEGGTEAFF.

CDR3 DNA: TGTGCCAGCAGCTTGGGAATCGGCTACAATGAGCAGTTCTTC. Protein sequence: CASSLGIGYNEQFF. This chain links TRBV5-8 with TRBJ2-1; D not resolved. V was pared by 0 bases and J by 3 bases, with 7 bases between. This CDR3 is built from 14 residues. The germline gives CDR1 SGHTS, CDR2 YDEGEE.

This rearrangement joins TRBV10-1 to TRBJ2-1, with 8 bases that match TRBD2. The germline CDR1 and CDR2 sequences are WNHNN and SYGVQD (reference sequence). Germline trimming cut 0 bases from V and 4 bases from J; bases unmatched to any gene: 2. This CDR3 region has 15 residues. In nucleotides, the CDR3 is TGCGCCAGCAGTGAGTCGGGACTAGGTTACAATGAGCAGTTCTTC. Translating it yields CASSESGLGYNEQFF.

The chain joins TRBV15 to TRBJ1-5, with 7 bases identical to TRBD1. Germline trimming cut 0 bases from V and 0 bases from J; bases unmatched to any gene: 11. Germline CDR1 reads LNHNV; CDR2 reads YYDKDF (reference sequence). The CDR3 loop spans 19 amino acids. In DNA, the CDR3 is TGTGCCACCAGCAGAGATCGGCTTTCACAGGGGAATAGCAATCAGCCCCAGCATTTT. This sequence encodes CATSRDRLSQGNSNQPQHF.

This clone was observed a handful of times. V usage is TRBV3-1 (or the pseudogene TRBV3-2) and J usage is TRBJ1-1; D may be TRBD1 (6 bases). The germline V gene encodes CDR1 LGHDT and CDR2 YNNKEL (reference sequence). The V gene lost 1 base and the J gene lost 1 base, with 7 bases spanning the gap. This CDR3 region has 14 residues. For the CDR3, the DNA is TGTGCCAGCAGCCAAGGGGGGCGGAACACTGAAGCTTTCTTT. Protein sequence: CASSQGGRNTEAFF.